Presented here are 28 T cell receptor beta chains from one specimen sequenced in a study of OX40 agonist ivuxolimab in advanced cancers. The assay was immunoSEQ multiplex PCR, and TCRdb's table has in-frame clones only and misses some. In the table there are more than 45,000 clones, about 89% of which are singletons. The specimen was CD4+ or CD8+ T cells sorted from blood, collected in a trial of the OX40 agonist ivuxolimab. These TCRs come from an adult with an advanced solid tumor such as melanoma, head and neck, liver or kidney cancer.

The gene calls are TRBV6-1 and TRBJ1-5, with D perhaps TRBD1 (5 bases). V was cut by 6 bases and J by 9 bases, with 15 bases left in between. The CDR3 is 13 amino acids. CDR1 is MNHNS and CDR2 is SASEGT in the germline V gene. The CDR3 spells CASSPGLLGPQHF. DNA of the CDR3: TGTGCCAGCAGCCCGGGACTCCTCGGGCCCCAGCATTTT.

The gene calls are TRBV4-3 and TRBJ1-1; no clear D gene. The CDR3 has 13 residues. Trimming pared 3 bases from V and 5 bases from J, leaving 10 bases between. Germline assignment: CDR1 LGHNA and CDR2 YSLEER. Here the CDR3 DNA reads TGCGCCAGCAGCCAGGGTACTGGGACTGAAGCTTTCTTT. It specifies CASSQGTGTEAFF.

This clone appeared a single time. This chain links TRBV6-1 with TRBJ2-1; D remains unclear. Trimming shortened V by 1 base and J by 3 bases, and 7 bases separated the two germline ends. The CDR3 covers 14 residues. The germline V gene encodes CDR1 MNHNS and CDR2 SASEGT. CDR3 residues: CASSEEIRYNEQFF. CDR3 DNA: TGTGCCAGCAGTGAAGAAATACGCTACAATGAGCAGTTCTTC.

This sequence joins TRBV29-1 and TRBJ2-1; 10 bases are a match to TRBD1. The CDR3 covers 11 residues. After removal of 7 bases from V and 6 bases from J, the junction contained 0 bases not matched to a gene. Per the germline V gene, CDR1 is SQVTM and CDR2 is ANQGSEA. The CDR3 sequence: CSGQGANEQFF. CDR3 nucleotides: TGCAGCGGACAGGGGGCCAATGAGCAGTTCTTC.

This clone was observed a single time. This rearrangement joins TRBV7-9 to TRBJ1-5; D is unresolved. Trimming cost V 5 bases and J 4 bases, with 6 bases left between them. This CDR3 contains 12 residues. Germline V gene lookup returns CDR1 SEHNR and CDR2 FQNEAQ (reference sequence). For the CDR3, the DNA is TGTGCCAGCAGCCTGTTAAATCAGCCCCAGCATTTT. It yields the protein CASSLLNQPQHF.

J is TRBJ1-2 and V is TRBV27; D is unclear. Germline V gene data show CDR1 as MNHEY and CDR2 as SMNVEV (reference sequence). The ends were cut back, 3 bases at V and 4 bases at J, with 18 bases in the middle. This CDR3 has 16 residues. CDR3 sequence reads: CASSFDPTPSGYGYTF. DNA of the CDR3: TGTGCCAGCAGTTTCGACCCTACACCGTCGGGCTATGGCTACACCTTC.

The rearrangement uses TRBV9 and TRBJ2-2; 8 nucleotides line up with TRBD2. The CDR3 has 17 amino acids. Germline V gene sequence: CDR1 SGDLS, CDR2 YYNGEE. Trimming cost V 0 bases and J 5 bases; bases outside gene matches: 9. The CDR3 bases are TGTGCCAGCAGCGTAGGAAATGCGGTAGCGGGGACCGGGGAGCTGTTTTTT. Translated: CASSVGNAVAGTGELFF. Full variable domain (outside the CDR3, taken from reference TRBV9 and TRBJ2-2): DSGVTQTPKHLITATGQRVTLRCSPRSGDLSVYWYQQSLDQGLQFLIQYYNGEERAKGNILERFSAQQFPDLHSELNLSSLELGDSALYFCASSVGNAVAGTGELFFGEGSRLTVL.

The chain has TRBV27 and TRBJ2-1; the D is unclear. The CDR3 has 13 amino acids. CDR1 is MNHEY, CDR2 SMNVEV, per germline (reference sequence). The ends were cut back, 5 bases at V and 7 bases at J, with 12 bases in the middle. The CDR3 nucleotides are TGTGCCAGCAGTCCCCGTAGAAGGAATGAGCAGTTCTTC. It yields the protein CASSPRRRNEQFF.

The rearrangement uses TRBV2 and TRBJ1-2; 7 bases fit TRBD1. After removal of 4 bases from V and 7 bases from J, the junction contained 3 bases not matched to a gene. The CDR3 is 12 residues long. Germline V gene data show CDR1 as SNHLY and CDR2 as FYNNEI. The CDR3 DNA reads TGTGCCAGCAGTGGGGACAGTGGTGGCTACACCTTC. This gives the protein CASSGDSGGYTF.

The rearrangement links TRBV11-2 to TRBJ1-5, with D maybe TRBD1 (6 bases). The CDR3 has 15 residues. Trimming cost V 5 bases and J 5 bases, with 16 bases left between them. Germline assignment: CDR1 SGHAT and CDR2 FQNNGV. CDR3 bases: TGTGCCAGCAGCCTCGTCGGGGGCGTCGATCAGCCCCAGCATTTT. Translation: CASSLVGGVDQPQHF.

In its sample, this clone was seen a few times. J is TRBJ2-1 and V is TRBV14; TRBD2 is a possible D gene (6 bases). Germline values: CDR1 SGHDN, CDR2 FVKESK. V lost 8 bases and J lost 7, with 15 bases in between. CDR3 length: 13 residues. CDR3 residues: CASDGGGTNEQFF. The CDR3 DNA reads TGTGCCAGCGACGGGGGAGGTACTAATGAGCAGTTCTTC.

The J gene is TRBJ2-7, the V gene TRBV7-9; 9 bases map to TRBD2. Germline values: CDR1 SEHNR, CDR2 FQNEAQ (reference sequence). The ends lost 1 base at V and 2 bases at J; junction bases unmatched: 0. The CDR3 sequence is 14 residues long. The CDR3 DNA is TGTGCCAGCAGCTTAGTAGCGGGAGCCTACGAGCAGTACTTC. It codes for CASSLVAGAYEQYF.

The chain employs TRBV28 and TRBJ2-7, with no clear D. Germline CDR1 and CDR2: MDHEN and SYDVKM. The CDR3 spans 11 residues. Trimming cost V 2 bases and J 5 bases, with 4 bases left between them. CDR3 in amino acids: CASSLGNEQYF. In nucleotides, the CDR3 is TGTGCCAGCAGTTTAGGCAACGAGCAGTACTTC.

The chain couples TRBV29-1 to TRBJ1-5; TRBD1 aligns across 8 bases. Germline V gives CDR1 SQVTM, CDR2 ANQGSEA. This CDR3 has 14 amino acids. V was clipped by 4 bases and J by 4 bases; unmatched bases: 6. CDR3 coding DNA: TGCAGCGTTGGGACCGGGACAGGTAATCAGCCCCAGCATTTT. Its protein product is CSVGTGTGNQPQHF. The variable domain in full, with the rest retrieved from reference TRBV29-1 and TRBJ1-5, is SAVISQKPSRDICQRGTSLTIQCQVDSQVTMMFWYRQQPGQSLTLIATANQGSEATYESGFVIDKFPISRPNLTFSTLTVSNMSPEDSSIYLCSVGTGTGNQPQHFGDGTRLSIL.

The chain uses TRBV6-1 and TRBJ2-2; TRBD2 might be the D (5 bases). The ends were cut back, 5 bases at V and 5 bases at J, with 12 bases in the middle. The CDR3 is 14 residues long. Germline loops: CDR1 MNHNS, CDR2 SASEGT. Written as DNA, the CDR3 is TGTGCCAGCAGTCGGGCGGAGGAGACCGGGGAGCTGTTTTTT. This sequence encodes CASSRAEETGELFF.

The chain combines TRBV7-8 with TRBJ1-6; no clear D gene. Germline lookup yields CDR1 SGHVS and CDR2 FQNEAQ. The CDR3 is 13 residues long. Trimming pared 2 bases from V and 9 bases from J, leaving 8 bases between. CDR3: CASSLRGSSPLHF. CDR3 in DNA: TGTGCCAGCAGCTTACGAGGATCTTCACCCCTCCACTTT.

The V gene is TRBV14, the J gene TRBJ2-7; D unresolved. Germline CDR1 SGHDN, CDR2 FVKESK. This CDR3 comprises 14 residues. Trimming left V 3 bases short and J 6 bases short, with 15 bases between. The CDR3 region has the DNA TGTGCCAGCAGCCACACCGAGACGAGCAGCGAGCAGTACTTC. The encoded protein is CASSHTETSSEQYF.

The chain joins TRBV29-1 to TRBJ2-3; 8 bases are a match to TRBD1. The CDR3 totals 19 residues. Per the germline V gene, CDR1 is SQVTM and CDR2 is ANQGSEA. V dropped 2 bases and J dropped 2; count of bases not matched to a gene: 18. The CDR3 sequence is CSVEPAPGTGYFFTDTQYF. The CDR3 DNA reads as TGCAGCGTTGAACCAGCTCCCGGGACAGGTTATTTCTTCACAGATACGCAGTATTTT.

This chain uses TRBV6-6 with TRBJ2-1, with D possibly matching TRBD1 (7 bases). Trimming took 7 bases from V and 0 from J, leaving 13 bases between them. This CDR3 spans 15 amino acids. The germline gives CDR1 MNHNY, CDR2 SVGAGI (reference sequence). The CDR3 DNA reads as TGTGCCAGCACTCAGGGGGACTTCTCCTACAATGAGCAGTTCTTC. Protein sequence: CASTQGDFSYNEQFF.

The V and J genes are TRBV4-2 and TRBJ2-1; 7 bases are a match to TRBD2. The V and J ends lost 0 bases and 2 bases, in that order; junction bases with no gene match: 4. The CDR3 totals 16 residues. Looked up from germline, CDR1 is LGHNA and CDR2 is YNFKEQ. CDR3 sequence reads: CASSQEASGAYNEQFF. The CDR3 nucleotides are TGTGCCAGCAGCCAAGAAGCTAGCGGAGCCTACAATGAGCAGTTCTTC.

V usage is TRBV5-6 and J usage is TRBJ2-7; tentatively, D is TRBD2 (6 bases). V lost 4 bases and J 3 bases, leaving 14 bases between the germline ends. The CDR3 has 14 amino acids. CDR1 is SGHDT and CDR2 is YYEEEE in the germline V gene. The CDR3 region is CASSEGRGGYEQYF. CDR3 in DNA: TGTGCCAGCAGCGAGGGAAGGGGAGGCTACGAGCAGTACTTC.

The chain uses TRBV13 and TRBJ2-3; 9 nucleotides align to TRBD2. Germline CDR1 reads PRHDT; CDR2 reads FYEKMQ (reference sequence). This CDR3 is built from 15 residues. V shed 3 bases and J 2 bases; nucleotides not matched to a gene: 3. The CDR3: CASSFRGGVTDTQYF. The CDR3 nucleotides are TGTGCCAGCAGCTTCCGCGGGGGGGTCACAGATACGCAGTATTTT.

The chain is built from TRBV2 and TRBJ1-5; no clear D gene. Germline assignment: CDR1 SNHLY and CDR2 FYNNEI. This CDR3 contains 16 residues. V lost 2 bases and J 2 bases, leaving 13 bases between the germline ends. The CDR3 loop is CASSESRMSGNQPQHF. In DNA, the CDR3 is TGTGCCAGCAGTGAAAGCAGGATGTCGGGCAATCAGCCCCAGCATTTT.

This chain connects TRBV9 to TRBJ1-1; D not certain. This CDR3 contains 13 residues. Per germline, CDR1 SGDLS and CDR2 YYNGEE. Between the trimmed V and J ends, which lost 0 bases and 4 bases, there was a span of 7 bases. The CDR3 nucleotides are TGTGCCAGCAGCGTAGGCCAGATCACTGAAGCTTTCTTT. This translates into CASSVGQITEAFF.

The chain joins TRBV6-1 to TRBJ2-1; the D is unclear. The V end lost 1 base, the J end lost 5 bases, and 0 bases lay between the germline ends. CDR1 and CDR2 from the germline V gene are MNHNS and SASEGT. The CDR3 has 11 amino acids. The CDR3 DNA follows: TGTGCCAGCAGTGAAGACAATGAGCAGTTCTTC. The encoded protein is CASSEDNEQFF.

As DNA, the CDR3 is TGCGCCAGCAGCCTATCCCGGGACAGGATTTACCAAGAGACCCAGTACTTC. Its translation is CASSLSRDRIYQETQYF. The chain combines TRBV4-3 with TRBJ2-5; 8 positions agree with TRBD1. CDR3 length equals 17 residues. With V trimmed by 4 bases and J by 0 bases, 10 bases remained unmatched. Germline V gene data show CDR1 as LGHNA and CDR2 as YSLEER.

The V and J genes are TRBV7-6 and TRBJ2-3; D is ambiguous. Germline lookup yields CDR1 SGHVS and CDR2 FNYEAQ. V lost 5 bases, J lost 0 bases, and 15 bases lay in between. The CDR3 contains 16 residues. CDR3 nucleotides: TGTGCCAGCAGCCCTTTGGGTTCAACTAGCACAGATACGCAGTATTTT. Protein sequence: CASSPLGSTSTDTQYF.

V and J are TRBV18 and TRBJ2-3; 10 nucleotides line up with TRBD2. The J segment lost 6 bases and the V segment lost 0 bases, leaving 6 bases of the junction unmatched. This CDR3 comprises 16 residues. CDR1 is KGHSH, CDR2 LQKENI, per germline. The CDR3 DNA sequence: TGTGCCAGCTCACCACCATCTAGCGGGAGCCCCGATACGCAGTATTTT. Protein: CASSPPSSGSPDTQYF.